The sequence of this T cell receptor beta chain was determined in a study of blood T cell repertoires in COVID-19. At the level of the study: PBMCs, B-cell-depleted T cells, or T cells provided the cDNA or gDNA that made up the material.

In the source study's methods: Counts of nucleated cells, estimated from reference gene primer amplification, were obtained. Here immunoSEQ multiplex PCR was the method, and the copy in TCRdb shows in-frame clones only, minus some. That table gives V, J and clone size, and the DNA gave D and trimming. The sample contains 130,000 or so clones, 60% to 85% of which appear only once. In this sample, this clone turned up once. This may stem from a read error, because a much larger clone lies one nucleotide away. The ends were cut back, 1 base at V and 5 bases at J, with 6 bases in the middle. This CDR3 region has 13 residues. CDR1 is KGHSH and CDR2 is LQKENI in the germline V gene.

This chain connects TRBV18 to TRBJ1-5; TRBD1 might be the D (5 bases). The source of this sequence is a man aged 45-65 years with acute or convalescent COVID-19. Sequencing was carried out using peripheral blood. Here the CDR3 DNA reads TGTGCCAGCTCACCACAGGGGCATCAGCCCCAGCATTTT. Its translation: CASSPQGHQPQHF. The variable domain in full, completed from reference TRBV18 and TRBJ1-5, reads NAGVMQNPRHLVRRRGQEARLRCSPMKGHSHVYWYRQLPEEGLKFMVYLQKENIIDESGMPKERFSAEFPKEGPSILRIQQVVRGDSAAYFCASSPQGHQPQHFGDGTRLSIL.